Below are 25 T cell receptor beta chains sequenced from a single sample in a study of CD8 T cells in Susac syndrome. An input of about 0.45 to 1 ug of RNA was subjected to reverse transcription using random hexamers. In TCRdb, the immunoSEQ multiplex PCR reads were re-called with MiXCR into one record per CDR3 protein. The sample yields more than 200,000 distinct CDR3 sequences, about 94% seen once. Sequencing was done on a sample of CD4+ T cells from PBMCs. These receptors all come from a human donor with Susac syndrome.

In its sample, this clonotype was seen once. This chain connects TRBV14 to TRBJ2-5; 7 positions match TRBD1. V lost 6 bases to trimming and J lost 9 bases; unmatched junction nucleotides: 13. CDR1 is SGHDN, CDR2 FVKESK, per germline. The CDR3 runs 14 residues. The CDR3 region is CASSRTGAVGAQYF. The CDR3 DNA follows: TGTGCCAGCAGTCGAACAGGGGCGGTGGGAGCCCAGTACTTC.

V usage is TRBV5-1 and J usage is TRBJ2-7; D perhaps matches TRBD2 (6 bases). Germline V CDR1 and CDR2: SGHRS, YFSETQ. The CDR3 is 14 amino acids. The V end was cut by 2 bases, the J end by 6 bases, with 15 bases between. CDR3 DNA sequence: TGCGCCAGCAGCTTTGAGGAGAGGGGAGGCGAGCAGTACTTC. Encoded protein: CASSFEERGGEQYF. The whole variable domain, remainder taken from reference TRBV5-1 and TRBJ2-7, is KAGVTQTPRYLIKTRGQQVTLSCSPISGHRSVSWYQQTPGQGLQFLFEYFSETQRNKGNFPGRFSGRQFSNSRSEMNVSTLELGDSALYLCASSFEERGGEQYFGPGTRLTVT.

The genes are TRBV7-9 and TRBJ1-3; D not certain. CDR1 and CDR2 (germline): SEHNR, FQNEAQ (reference sequence). Trimming took off 5 bases at V and 2 bases at J, with 10 bases between the two ends. This CDR3 spans 14 amino acids. CDR3 region: CASSVGQAGNTIYF. The CDR3 DNA sequence: TGTGCCAGCAGCGTCGGGCAGGCTGGAAACACCATATATTTT.

This clonotype came up once. Here the CDR3 reads CSASRPSGGINEQYF. The CDR3 region has the DNA TGCAGTGCTTCCCGCCCTAGCGGGGGGATAAACGAGCAGTACTTC. V and J are TRBV20-1 and TRBJ2-7, with 11 bases that match TRBD2. The CDR3 covers 15 residues. J was trimmed by 5 bases and V by 5 bases; bases with no gene match: 11. Germline V gene data show CDR1 as DFQATT and CDR2 as SNEGSKA (reference sequence).

The chain combines TRBV4-1 with TRBJ1-1; TRBD1 is a possible D gene (6 bases). Trimming shortened V by 0 bases and J by 2 bases, and 13 bases separated the two germline ends. CDR1 MGHRA and CDR2 YSYEKL come from the germline V gene. This CDR3 spans 16 amino acids. The DNA for the CDR3 is TGCGCCAGCAGCCAAGAGCGGTCAGGGGCTAACACTGAAGCTTTCTTT. Protein: CASSQERSGANTEAFF.

J is TRBJ1-4 and V is TRBV4-2; no firm D call. CDR1 is LGHNA and CDR2 is YNFKEQ in the germline V gene. The V gene lost 9 bases and the J gene lost 3 bases, with 14 bases spanning the gap. The CDR3 consists of 14 residues. The CDR3 reads CASTYRGANEKLFF. CDR3 in DNA: TGTGCCAGTACTTACCGGGGAGCTAATGAAAAACTGTTTTTT.

The V call is TRBV7-9, the J call TRBJ1-1, with 8 bases that match TRBD1. The CDR3 is made up of 17 amino acids. J was trimmed by 1 base and V by 5 bases; bases with no gene match: 12. CDR1 is SEHNR, CDR2 FQNEAQ, per germline (reference sequence). CDR3 coding DNA: TGTGCCAGCAGCCCAAGTGGGACAGGAGATCGGAACACTGAAGCTTTCTTT. Encoded protein: CASSPSGTGDRNTEAFF.

V usage is TRBV10-2 and J usage is TRBJ1-1; D perhaps matches TRBD1 (6 bases). Trimming cost V 9 bases and J 0 bases, with 17 bases left between them. Germline-derived CDR1 and CDR2 are WSHSY and SAAADI. CDR3 size: 15 residues. CDR3 sequence reads: CASCDPRGMNTEAFF. Written as DNA, the CDR3 is TGCGCCAGTTGTGATCCCAGGGGTATGAACACTGAAGCTTTCTTT.

This clonotype was seen just once. This rearrangement joins TRBV1 to TRBJ2-1; TRBD2 reflects the table's D call only, with no check against the DNA. TRBV1 is an annotated pseudogene. There are 17 residues in the CDR3. DNA for the CDR3: TGCACCAGCAGCCCCCCAGTGGGAGGGAACTCCTACAATGAGCAGTTCTTC. Translated: CTSSPPVGGNSYNEQFF.

V and J are TRBV30 and TRBJ2-3; D is perhaps TRBD1 (6 bases). The CDR3 runs 13 residues. CDR1 and CDR2 from the germline V gene are GTSNPN and SVGIG (reference sequence). The V gene lost 0 bases and the J gene lost 6 bases, with 10 bases spanning the gap. CDR3 sequence: CAWSVQQGDTQYF. The DNA for the CDR3 is TGTGCCTGGAGTGTACAGCAGGGGGATACGCAGTATTTT.

CDR3 region: CASSLSGGSYNEQFF. CDR3 in DNA: TGTGCCAGCAGCTTGTCAGGGGGCTCCTACAATGAGCAGTTCTTC. This chain joins TRBV5-4 and TRBJ2-1, with 7 bases fitting TRBD1. V gave up 1 base and J gave up 0 bases; unmatched junction bases: 1. The germline V gene has CDR1 SGHNT and CDR2 YYREEE (reference sequence). The CDR3 is made up of 15 amino acids.

The genes are TRBV6-2 or TRBV6-3 and TRBJ2-5; perhaps TRBD1 as D (6 bases). Germline V gene lookup returns CDR1 MNHEY and CDR2 SVGEGT. The CDR3 is made up of 12 amino acids. Trimming removed 5 bases from V and 7 bases from J, with 11 bases in between. The DNA for the CDR3 is TGTGCCAGCAGTCTCCTCAGGGGGACCCAGTACTTC. Its translation is CASSLLRGTQYF.

This rearrangement joins TRBV24-1 to TRBJ2-3; D could derive from TRBD1 or TRBD2 (6 bases each). The germline V gene encodes CDR1 KGHDR and CDR2 SFDVKD. This CDR3 spans 17 amino acids. Trimming stripped 9 bases from V and 0 bases from J, with 21 bases between. CDR3 DNA sequence: TGTGCCACCGGGGGCGGGGCAGGCGATACTAGCACAGATACGCAGTATTTT. Residues: CATGGGAGDTSTDTQYF.

The chain couples TRBV7-3 to TRBJ2-1, with 11 positions matching TRBD2. V dropped 5 bases and J dropped 7; count of bases not matched to a gene: 10. This CDR3 is 16 amino acids long. Germline-derived CDR1 and CDR2 are SGHTA and FQGTGA. CDR3 nucleotide sequence: TGTGCCAGCAGCAGGGATAGCGGGGGGGCGGGAAATGAGCAGTTCTTC. Its protein product is CASSRDSGGAGNEQFF.

The chain couples TRBV19 to TRBJ2-6, with D unclear. Germline V gene lookup returns CDR1 LNHDA and CDR2 SQIVND (reference sequence). This CDR3 has 16 residues. Trimming shortened V by 0 bases and J by 0 bases, and 6 bases separated the two germline ends. DNA of the CDR3: TGTGCCAGTAGTATAGATACCAGCTCTGGGGCCAACGTCCTGACTTTC. This sequence encodes CASSIDTSSGANVLTF. The full variable domain, its missing parts supplied by reference TRBV19 and TRBJ2-6, is DGGITQSPKYLFRKEGQNVTLSCEQNLNHDAMYWYRQDPGQGLRLIYYSQIVNDFQKGDIAEGYSVSREKKESFPLTVTSAQKNPTAFYLCASSIDTSSGANVLTFGAGSRLTVL.

V is TRBV6-5 and J is TRBJ1-1; 8 bases line up with TRBD1. Per germline, CDR1 MNHEY and CDR2 SVGAGI. V lost 6 bases and J lost 0; bases outside the gene matches: 6. The CDR3 totals 15 residues. CDR3 sequence (DNA): TGTGCCAGCAGCTTACAGACAGGGGTGAACACTGAAGCTTTCTTT. Its protein product is CASSLQTGVNTEAFF.

The rearrangement uses TRBV7-9 and TRBJ2-5; D not resolved. The V and J ends lost 3 bases and 12 bases respectively, with 17 bases between them. Germline V lookup: CDR1 SEHNR, CDR2 FQNEAQ (reference sequence). The CDR3 has 13 residues. The CDR3 DNA follows: TGTGCCAGCAGCTTCGCAGGCACGCCGATCGAGTACTTC. Protein: CASSFAGTPIEYF.

V usage is TRBV6-6 and J usage is TRBJ1-5; TRBD1 agrees at 11 bases. Germline CDR1 is MNHNY and CDR2 is SVGAGI (reference sequence). The CDR3 consists of 15 residues. The trim removed 6 bases at V and 6 bases at J, leaving 7 bases unmatched. The CDR3 DNA reads as TGTGCCAGCAGGTCGGACAGGGGGCCGAGTCAGCCCCAGCATTTT. This codes for CASRSDRGPSQPQHF.

The chain combines TRBV20-1 with TRBJ1-5; 9 bases are a match to TRBD1. Germline V gene data show CDR1 as DFQATT and CDR2 as SNEGSKA (reference sequence). The length of the CDR3 is 15 residues. The junction had 2 bases not matched to a gene; V was cut back by 1 base and J by 1 base. CDR3 DNA: TGCAGTGCTAGAGCCGGGACAGGGAGCAATCAGCCCCAGCATTTT. Translation gives CSARAGTGSNQPQHF.

This chain links TRBV30 with TRBJ1-1, with a possible D match to TRBD1 (6 bases). Trimming left V 0 bases short and J 0 bases short, with 11 bases between. Germline CDR1 GTSNPN, CDR2 SVGIG (reference sequence). The length of the CDR3 is 15 residues. CDR3 region: CAWSVPGHLNTEAFF. CDR3 DNA: TGTGCCTGGAGTGTACCGGGACACCTGAACACTGAAGCTTTCTTT.

V usage is TRBV10-3 and J usage is TRBJ1-6; D not certain. The germline V gene encodes CDR1 ENHRY and CDR2 SYGVKD. Trimming pared 4 bases from V and 9 bases from J, leaving 7 bases between. The CDR3 loop spans 12 amino acids. The CDR3 DNA follows: TGTGCCATCAGTGGGACCGCTTCACCCCTCCACTTT. This encodes CAISGTASPLHF.

The V call is TRBV20-1, the J call TRBJ1-3, with unresolved D. The germline V gene has CDR1 DFQATT and CDR2 SNEGSKA (reference sequence). The V and J ends lost 3 bases and 4 bases respectively, with 7 bases between them. The CDR3 spans 12 residues. CDR3: CSASPAGNTIYF. The CDR3 nucleotides are TGCAGTGCTAGTCCAGCGGGAAACACCATATATTTT.

This chain connects TRBV9 to TRBJ2-7; D ambiguous. CDR3 length: 14 amino acids. V lost 1 base and J lost 0, with 8 bases in between. Per the germline V gene, CDR1 is SGDLS and CDR2 is YYNGEE. Here the CDR3 reads CASSVNGLSYEQYF. The CDR3 region has the DNA TGTGCCAGCAGCGTAAACGGTCTCTCCTACGAGCAGTACTTC.

CDR3: CASSPRQSSYEQYF. Written as DNA, the CDR3 is TGTGCCAGCAGTCCTCGACAGAGTTCCTACGAGCAGTACTTC. This rearrangement joins TRBV6-5 to TRBJ2-7; TRBD1 is a possible D gene (5 bases). Germline V CDR1 and CDR2: MNHEY, SVGAGI. CDR3 length equals 14 residues. The V and J ends lost 5 bases and 1 base respectively, with 12 bases between them.

The CDR3: CASSRNKISYTEAFF. CDR3 bases: TGTGCCAGCAGCAGAAACAAGATATCCTACACTGAAGCTTTCTTT. This chain connects TRBV11-1 to TRBJ1-1; D ambiguous. Germline assignment: CDR1 SGHAT and CDR2 FQDESV (reference sequence). Deletions cut 5 bases from V and 3 bases from J, with 16 bases between. The CDR3 length is 15 residues.